The clone carrying this T cell receptor beta chain is large (0.1 to 1%) within its sample. Its antigen is not known. One junction end disagrees with the germline gene, perhaps due to a read error. TRBV12-4/TRBJ1-2 clonotypes were amplified with adaptor-ligated barcode primers. TCRdb called the multiplex PCR reads again in MiXCR, with one record for every CDR3 protein. The sample carries about 530 distinct CDR3 sequences, roughly 20% recorded once. Notes on the study in general: Naive CD4+ cells shared about 13% of tumor Treg sequences. Tumor memory CD4+ T cell TCR gene usage was found to cluster with blood and lymph node memory CD4+ cells and with lymph node naive CD4+ cells.

The CDR3 runs to 11 residues. Material: memory CD4+ T cells sorted from blood. Subset in this sample: memory CD4+ T cells, CD4+CD45RO+CD25-. The chain employs TRBV12-3 or TRBV12-4 and TRBJ1-2; 9 nucleotides line up with TRBD1. This clonotype was obtained from a female donor with breast cancer. CDR3 in amino acids: CASSLRTGANF. The CDR3 nucleotides read TGTGCCAGCAGTTTAAGGACAGGGGCAAACTTC.